The rows below give T cell receptor beta chains drawn from one sample of a study of early stage breast cancer tumors. TCRdb's table, derived via immunoSEQ multiplex PCR, lists solely in-frame clones and lacks some. The sample shows approximately 9,500 clones, 65% to 70% of them seen only once. The sample comprised breast tumor tissue. These receptors originate from a person aged 45 to 59 with breast cancer. The CDR3 runs from the conserved cysteine through the conserved F or W. The D gene is left open where the match is weak. Clone size, where shown, is once, few, many, or a class for clones that have expanded.

cdr3_aa cdr3_nt clone_size j_call d_call v_call
CASSSMTGGNYGYTF TGTGCCAGCAGCTCAATGACAGGAGGAAACTATGGCTACACCTTC medium-sized TRBJ1-2 . TRBV5-4
CASSSSYGYTF TGTGCCAGCAGCTCATCCTATGGCTACACCTTC . TRBJ1-2 . TRBV7-3
CASSLAGGNEQFF TGTGCCAGCAGCTTGGCCGGGGGCAATGAGCAGTTCTTC . TRBJ2-1 . TRBV5-4
CASSSTYYGYTF TGTGCCAGCAGTTCTACTTACTATGGCTACACCTTC . TRBJ1-2 . TRBV9
CSVGPGLTQETQYF TGCAGCGTTGGACCGGGACTGACACAAGAGACCCAGTACTTC . TRBJ2-5 . TRBV29-1
CASSRQEDYGYTF TGTGCCAGCAGCCGACAGGAGGACTATGGCTACACCTTC . TRBJ1-2 . TRBV5-4
CASNPGGNQPQHF TGTGCCAGCAACCCAGGGGGCAATCAGCCCCAGCATTTT . TRBJ1-5 . TRBV28
CSVEQGGGYTF TGCAGCGTCGAGCAGGGAGGAGGCTACACCTTC . TRBJ1-2 . TRBV29-1
CAITNPGLRGYTF TGTGCCATCACTAACCCAGGGCTGAGGGGCTACACCTTC . TRBJ1-2 . TRBV10-3
CASSMFGGLLRDFSYNEQFF TGTGCCAGTAGTATGTTCGGGGGCCTCTTAAGGGACTTTTCCTACAATGAGCAGTTCTTC . TRBJ2-1 . TRBV19
CASSPVANSYNEQFF TGTGCCAGCAGCCCGGTGGCCAACTCCTACAATGAGCAGTTCTTC . TRBJ2-1 . TRBV7-6
CASSGTARVTDTQYF TGTGCCAGCTCCGGGACTGCGAGAGTCACAGATACGCAGTATTTT few TRBJ2-3 . TRBV19
CASSGGTGGYIQYF TGTGCCAGCAGCGGCGGGACAGGGGGGTACATTCAGTACTTC . TRBJ2-4 TRBD1 TRBV5-5
CASSLGSAGNTEAFF TGTGCCAGCAGTCTAGGCTCCGCAGGGAACACTGAAGCTTTCTTT . TRBJ1-1 . TRBV28
CASSSWGGLSGNTIYF TGTGCCAGCAGTTCGTGGGGGGGTCTCTCTGGAAACACCATATATTTT . TRBJ1-3 . TRBV27
CASSGSQGAGGRYNEQFF TGCGCCAGCAGTGGTTCCCAGGGGGCGGGAGGGCGGTACAATGAGCAGTTCTTC . TRBJ2-1 . TRBV10-2
CASSYVSGNNYGYTF TGTGCCAGCAGTTACGTGTCAGGGAATAACTATGGCTACACCTTC . TRBJ1-2 . TRBV6-5
CASSVGATGFVVDEAFF TGTGCCAGTAGTGTAGGAGCGACAGGGTTTGTAGTGGATGAAGCTTTCTTT . TRBJ1-1 TRBD1 TRBV19
CASSYAGGTGELFF TGTGCCAGCAGCTATGCAGGGGGTACCGGGGAGCTGTTTTTT . TRBJ2-2 TRBD1 TRBV7-3
CASSQDRMQGGTEAFF TGCGCCAGCAGCCAAGATCGCATGCAGGGAGGCACTGAAGCTTTCTTT . TRBJ1-1 . TRBV4-3